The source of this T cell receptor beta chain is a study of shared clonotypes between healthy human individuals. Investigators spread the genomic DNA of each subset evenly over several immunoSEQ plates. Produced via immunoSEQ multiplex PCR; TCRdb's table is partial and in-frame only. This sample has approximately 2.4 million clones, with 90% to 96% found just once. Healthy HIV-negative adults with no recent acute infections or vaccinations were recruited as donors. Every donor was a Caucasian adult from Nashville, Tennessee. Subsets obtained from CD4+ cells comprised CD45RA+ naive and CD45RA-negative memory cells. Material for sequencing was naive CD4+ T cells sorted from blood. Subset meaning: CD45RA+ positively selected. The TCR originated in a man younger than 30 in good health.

As DNA, the CDR3 is TGTGCCAGCAGTACCAAGGGGGTTGGAAACACCATATATTTT. Amino acids: CASSTKGVGNTIYF. The chain is built from TRBV6-1 and TRBJ1-3; the D gene is possibly TRBD1 (6 bases). Between the trimmed V and J ends, which lost 5 bases and 3 bases, there was a span of 11 bases. CDR3 length: 14 amino acids. The germline V gene encodes CDR1 MNHNS and CDR2 SASEGT.